These T cell receptor beta chains were read from a single sample in a study of T cell responses to AZD1222 COVID-19 vaccine. The protocol was immunoSEQ multiplex PCR, while the TCRdb copy is restricted to in-frame clones and leaves out a portion. The table has some 92,000 clones, about nine tenths seen once; the top ten hold 6% to 9%. This specimen consisted of peripheral blood, obtained on day 0 of AZD1222 vaccination. The receptors here all came from an adult in good health. Each CDR3 is given with its conserved first and last residue. Each record gives: clone size, V gene, D gene, J gene, CDR3 length, CDR3 protein, CDR3 DNA. A D gene is named only where the DNA matches it firmly. Expanded clones are given a class, and other clones once, few, many or no size at all.

-,TRBV5-4,-,TRBJ1-1,14,CASSPDPPGTEAFF,TGTGCCAGCAGCCCAGACCCTCCAGGCACTGAAGCTTTCTTT
-,TRBV3-1/TRBV3-2,TRBD1,TRBJ1-4,14,CASTPRDRGEKLFF,TGTGCCAGCACCCCCCGGGACAGGGGTGAAAAACTGTTTTTT
once,TRBV5-1,-,TRBJ1-2,14,CASSPSGTEYGYTF,TGCGCCAGCAGCCCCTCCGGGACCGAATATGGCTACACCTTC
-,TRBV28,-,TRBJ2-7,17,CASSLTQGLLSLYEQYF,TGTGCCAGCAGTTTGACGCAGGGGTTACTTTCCCTTTACGAGCAGTACTTC
-,TRBV6-5,-,TRBJ1-1,13,CAGTRKVNTEAFF,TGTGCCGGCACCCGGAAGGTGAACACTGAAGCTTTCTTT
-,TRBV28,-,TRBJ2-2,12,CASDRFTGELFF,TGTGCCAGCGACAGGTTCACCGGGGAGCTGTTTTTT
-,TRBV6-6,-,TRBJ1-2,15,CASSYDGGYRDGYTF,TGTGCCAGCAGTTACGATGGAGGTTATCGGGATGGCTACACCTTC
-,TRBV5-6,TRBD2,TRBJ2-5,13,CASSFLGGETQYF,TGTGCCAGCAGCTTCTTGGGGGGGGAGACCCAGTACTTC
once,TRBV30,TRBD2,TRBJ2-1,15,CAWDVGGSSYNEQFF,TGTGCCTGGGACGTGGGGGGGAGCTCCTACAATGAGCAGTTCTTC
-,TRBV7-9,-,TRBJ1-6,15,CASSLGGRAGSPLHF,TGTGCCAGCAGCTTAGGGGGCAGGGCAGGATCACCCCTCCACTTT
few,TRBV6-5,TRBD1,TRBJ1-2,15,CASSYGLGQEIGYTF,TGTGCCAGCAGTTACGGCCTGGGACAGGAAATCGGCTACACCTTC
-,TRBV13,TRBD1,TRBJ2-2,16,CASSSRGTGDTGELFF,TGTGCCAGCAGCTCCCGGGGGACAGGAGACACCGGGGAGCTGTTTTTT
-,TRBV11-2,-,TRBJ2-7,12,CASSSGVYEQYF,TGTGCCAGCAGCTCAGGGGTCTACGAGCAGTACTTC
few,TRBV19,TRBD1,TRBJ2-7,15,CASSMGTGADYEQYF,TGTGCCAGTAGTATGGGGACAGGGGCGGACTACGAGCAGTACTTC
-,TRBV12-5,TRBD2,TRBJ2-2,15,CASGLTSGSTGELFF,TGTGCTAGTGGTTTGACTAGCGGGTCCACCGGGGAGCTGTTTTTT
few,TRBV28,-,TRBJ2-3,13,CASSLYFTDTQYF,TGTGCCAGCAGTTTATATTTCACAGATACGCAGTATTTT
-,TRBV4-1,-,TRBJ1-6,18,CASSLRTDTFGYNSPLHF,TGCGCCAGCAGCCTGAGGACAGACACCTTCGGGTATAATTCACCCCTCCACTTT
-,TRBV11-2,TRBD1,TRBJ1-3,14,CASSRQGTGNTIYF,TGTGCCAGCAGTCGACAGGGGACTGGAAACACCATATATTTT
-,TRBV9,-,TRBJ1-5,13,CASSVEDGRPQHF,TGTGCCAGCAGCGTCGAGGACGGACGGCCCCAGCATTTT
-,TRBV5-1,-,TRBJ2-1,16,CASSFRRRSSYNEQFF,TGCGCCAGCAGCTTCAGAAGGCGAAGCTCCTACAATGAGCAGTTCTTC
-,TRBV10-2,-,TRBJ1-3,15,CASTRGAESGNTIYF,TGCGCCAGCACGAGAGGTGCTGAGTCTGGAAACACCATATATTTT
-,TRBV11-2,-,TRBJ2-3,15,CASSLGWGNKNTQYF,TGTGCCAGCAGCTTGGGTTGGGGAAATAAAAATACGCAGTATTTT
-,TRBV18,-,TRBJ1-5,15,CASSPGGGGTQPQHF,TGTGCCAGCTCACCCGGGGGTGGGGGCACTCAGCCCCAGCATTTT
-,TRBV4-1,-,TRBJ2-5,15,CASSQGPLQDGTQYF,TGCGCCAGCAGCCAAGGGCCTCTACAGGATGGGACCCAGTACTTC
-,TRBV6-2/TRBV6-3,TRBD1,TRBJ1-3,16,CASSSDRAHPGNTIYF,TGTGCCAGCAGTTCGGACAGGGCCCACCCTGGAAACACCATATATTTT
-,TRBV19,-,TRBJ1-6,14,CASGGNYDNSPLHF,TGTGCCAGTGGAGGGAACTATGATAATTCACCCCTCCACTTT
-,TRBV5-1,TRBD1,TRBJ1-1,16,CASSLETWDRGTEAFF,TGCGCCAGCAGCTTGGAGACTTGGGACAGGGGCACTGAAGCTTTCTTT
-,TRBV29-1,-,TRBJ2-1,13,CSVRRGLQNEQFF,TGCAGCGTCCGCCGAGGGTTGCAAAATGAGCAGTTCTTC
-,TRBV6-2/TRBV6-3,-,TRBJ2-7,13,CASSPGTPYEQYF,TGTGCCAGCAGTCCGGGAACTCCCTACGAGCAGTACTTC
-,TRBV6-5,-,TRBJ2-7,15,CASTDGGTVNYEQYF,TGTGCCAGCACCGATGGCGGGACTGTTAACTACGAGCAGTACTTC
-,TRBV7-2,TRBD1,TRBJ1-2,15,CASSTYRTGGDGYTF,TGTGCCAGCAGCACATACCGAACAGGGGGCGATGGCTACACCTTC
-,TRBV9,-,TRBJ1-4,15,CASSPFKGRGEKLFF,TGTGCCAGCAGCCCCTTCAAGGGGCGCGGTGAAAAACTGTTTTTT
-,TRBV20-1,-,TRBJ2-1,10,CSASYNEQFF,TGCAGTGCTAGTTACAATGAGCAGTTCTTC
-,TRBV5-1,-,TRBJ2-2,15,CASSLAQGRAGELFF,TGCGCCAGCAGCTTGGCCCAGGGGAGGGCCGGGGAGCTGTTTTTT
-,TRBV9,TRBD2,TRBJ2-1,15,CASSGSGGYYNEQFF,TGTGCCAGCAGCGGTAGCGGGGGGTATTACAATGAGCAGTTCTTC
-,TRBV7-9,-,TRBJ2-1,14,CASSHGLPGNEQFF,TGTGCCAGCAGCCACGGCCTGCCGGGGAATGAGCAGTTCTTC
-,TRBV7-3,-,TRBJ2-5,13,CASSEGTSETQYF,TGTGCCAGCAGCGAAGGTACCTCGGAGACCCAGTACTTC
-,TRBV14,-,TRBJ2-7,18,CASSQDAGFHWSSYEQYF,TGTGCCAGCAGCCAAGATGCTGGGTTTCATTGGTCGTCCTACGAGCAGTACTTC
-,TRBV5-1,TRBD1,TRBJ2-1,15,CASSDQGQGANEQFF,TGCGCCAGCAGCGACCAGGGACAGGGGGCGAATGAGCAGTTCTTC
-,TRBV11-2,-,TRBJ2-2,17,CASSLFDRAPNTGELFF,TGTGCCAGCAGCTTATTCGACAGAGCACCGAACACCGGGGAGCTGTTTTTT
-,TRBV15,TRBD1,TRBJ1-2,15,CATSRSRTGHNGYTF,TGTGCCACCAGCAGATCTAGGACAGGGCACAATGGCTACACCTTC
-,TRBV3-1/TRBV3-2,-,TRBJ1-3,15,CASSQGQSIGNTIYF,TGTGCCAGCAGCCAAGGACAGTCAATCGGAAACACCATATATTTT
-,TRBV29-1,-,TRBJ1-1,13,CSVTESMNTEAFF,TGCAGCGTAACGGAATCCATGAACACTGAAGCTTTCTTT
-,TRBV18,-,TRBJ1-3,13,CASSPPTENTIYF,TGTGCCAGCTCACCTCCGACCGAAAACACCATATATTTT
-,TRBV19,TRBD2,TRBJ2-4,15,CASSPSGGRKNIQYF,TGTGCCAGTAGTCCTAGCGGGGGGCGTAAAAACATTCAGTACTTC
-,TRBV18,TRBD2,TRBJ2-1,16,CASSASSHRGSYEQFF,TGTGCCAGCTCGGCAAGCAGCCATCGCGGGAGTTATGAGCAGTTCTTC
-,TRBV5-1,-,TRBJ2-1,13,CASSLGSSNEQFF,TGCGCCAGCAGCTTGGGGTCCTCCAATGAGCAGTTCTTC
-,TRBV2,-,TRBJ1-5,14,CASKTGLQLQPQHF,TGTGCCAGCAAAACGGGTCTCCAACTTCAGCCCCAGCATTTT
-,TRBV3-1/TRBV3-2,-,TRBJ1-5,15,CASSQGGGSNQPQHF,TGTGCCAGCAGCCAAGGGGGGGGTAGCAATCAGCCCCAGCATTTT
-,TRBV19,TRBD1,TRBJ1-2,15,CASSTRQGRPLGYTF,TGTGCCAGTAGCACCCGACAGGGACGGCCCCTTGGCTACACCTTC
-,TRBV30,TRBD1,TRBJ2-7,11,CATGQTYEQYF,TGTGCGACGGGACAGACTTACGAGCAGTACTTC